This T cell receptor (beta chain) was captured by sequencing in a study of cytomegalovirus exposure and HLA in healthy donors. Study outcomes and limitations: When analyzed later, the rates of TCR association showed variation by HLA locus, with DRB1 the most and HLA-C the fewest. Generally TCR sequences proved uncommon, though certain public TCRs appeared in numerous donors.

PCR amplification relied on 60 Vbeta primers (plus 13 Jbeta primers). Some clones are missing from TCRdb's copy, which holds only in-frame ones; the method was immunoSEQ multiplex PCR. The table records 150,000 to 200,000 clones, around 76% of them present only once. In the case of this clone: The antigen remains undetermined.

Trimming shortened V by 3 bases and J by 2 bases, and 7 bases separated the two germline ends. This CDR3 has 13 amino acids. CDR1 and CDR2 (germline): SGHNT, YENEEA. Material: PBMCs. The chain couples TRBV11-3 to TRBJ2-5; the D gene is possibly TRBD2 (6 bases). The sequence was collected from a man aged 35-49 years in good health and CMV-seropositive. The CDR3 spells CASSLGGQETQYF. The CDR3 DNA is TGTGCCAGCAGCTTGGGGGGTCAAGAGACCCAGTACTTC.